A selection of T cell receptor beta chains follows, all from one sample in a study of CD8 T cells in ankylosing spondylitis. One entry per CDR3 protein results from TCRdb running MiXCR on the 5' RACE reads. The sample has around 490,000 distinct CDR3 sequences; roughly 5% are singletons. Sequencing was done on a sample of blood, either unsorted or a sorted T cell fraction (not recorded which). All receptors come from a male donor with ankylosing spondylitis. Both conserved end residues are part of each CDR3. D genes are given only for firm matches. Clone size is given for some rows only: seen once, a few or many times, or a class if the clone is expanded.

d_call	j_call	v_call	clone_size	cdr3_nt	cdr3_aa
-	TRBJ2-1	TRBV7-9	few	TGTGCCAGCAGCCAAGAATCTGCTCGACCCTACAATGAGCAGTTCTTC	CASSQESARPYNEQFF
TRBD1	TRBJ1-5	TRBV20-1	many	TGCAGTGCCATAGACAGGGGAGGCGATCAGCCCCAGCATTTT	CSAIDRGGDQPQHF
TRBD1	TRBJ1-5	TRBV7-2	many	TGTGCCAGCAGCTTAGTACCTACAGGGGGCGGGAATCAGCCCCAGCATTTT	CASSLVPTGGGNQPQHF
-	TRBJ2-5	TRBV24-1	many	TGTGCCACCAGTGATTTCTCCTCGAACCGGGGTGAAGAGACCCAGTACTTC	CATSDFSSNRGEETQYF
-	TRBJ2-1	TRBV15	many	TGTGCCACCAGCGGAGACTACAATGAGCAGTTCTTC	CATSGDYNEQFF
TRBD1	TRBJ2-6	TRBV20-1	-	TGCTGTGCTAGGGGGCGGTTTCCATTCTCTGGGGCCAACGTCCTGACTTTC	CCARGRFPFSGANVLTF
-	TRBJ1-3	TRBV12-3/TRBV12-4	many	TGTGCCAGCAGTTTAGGAGGTGGCGAGAACACCATATATTTT	CASSLGGGENTIYF
TRBD2	TRBJ2-1	TRBV10-3	many	TGTGCCATCATGAGTATTCCGGGAGGGAGGGATGGCAATGAGCAGTTCTTC	CAIMSIPGGRDGNEQFF
-	TRBJ1-4	TRBV20-1	many	TGCTGTGCTAGAGATTTGGTCGGCGCCCTGGAGGGAAAACTGTTTTTT	CCARDLVGALEGKLFF
-	TRBJ2-5	TRBV10-3	many	TGTGCCATCAGCGACTCGGGTGGCGGGACCCAGTACTTC	CAISDSGGGTQYF
TRBD2	TRBJ2-5	TRBV20-1	many	TGCAGCGCCGGTGGCGGCGGGGGAAGAGAGACCCAGTACTTC	CSAGGGGGRETQYF
-	TRBJ1-5	TRBV7-2	many	TGTGCCAGCAGCCCAGACGTTGGTTTCCAGCCCCAGCATTTT	CASSPDVGFQPQHF
-	TRBJ2-1	TRBV5-1	many	TGCGCCAGCAGCTTCGGAGACACTCAGTACAATGAGCAGTTCTTC	CASSFGDTQYNEQFF
-	TRBJ1-5	TRBV18	many	TGTGCCAGCTCACCGGGGCCGAGGGACCCCCAGCATTTT	CASSPGPRDPQHF
TRBD2	TRBJ2-5	TRBV20-1	many	TGCAGTGCTAGCGAGACCGGGACTAGCGGGAGTGAGGGAGAGACCCAGTACTTC	CSASETGTSGSEGETQYF
TRBD2	TRBJ2-3	TRBV20-1	few	TGCAGTGCTAGTCCTGGGGGACTCGCCGGGACTAGCGGGACCGTACACATGGATACGCAGTATTTT	CSASPGGLAGTSGTVHMDTQYF
-	TRBJ2-7	TRBV15	-	TGTGCCACCAGCAGGGCTTTTCCGGACAGCTGGGGGGGGCAGTACTTC	CATSRAFPDSWGGQYF
TRBD1	TRBJ2-3	TRBV7-2	many	TGTGCCAGCAGCCCAGGGACAGCGACAGATACGCAGTATTTT	CASSPGTATDTQYF
TRBD1	TRBJ1-1	TRBV29-1	few	TGCAGCGTGAGGGGCCAGGGGGTCCGCAGGAACACTGAAGCTTTCTTT	CSVRGQGVRRNTEAFF
-	TRBJ1-5	TRBV5-5	many	TGTGCCAGCAGCTTGGAGTTTTTTAGCAATCAGCCCCAGCATTTT	CASSLEFFSNQPQHF
-	TRBJ2-2	TRBV30	many	TGTGCCTGGACTGGGTGGGAATCGAACACCGGGGAGCTGTTTTTT	CAWTGWESNTGELFF
-	TRBJ1-5	TRBV7-2	-	TGTGCCAGCAGCTTTGGGGGGTCAGGTCCAGGGAATCAGCCCCAGCATTTT	CASSFGGSGPGNQPQHF
-	TRBJ2-7	TRBV24-1	many	TGTGCCACCAGTGACCCCGGGACTGCGCCCTACGAGCAGTACTTC	CATSDPGTAPYEQYF
-	TRBJ2-2	TRBV7-7	many	TGTGCTAGCAGCTTAGCGACGGGGACCGGGGAGCTGTTTTTT	CASSLATGTGELFF
TRBD2	TRBJ2-5	TRBV11-1	many	TGTGCCAGCAGCTATAGGGAAGGACTAGCGGGGATACAAGAGACCCAGTACTTC	CASSYREGLAGIQETQYF
-	TRBJ2-1	TRBV27	many	TGTGCCAGCAGCCCCGTGGACAGACCTTACAATGAGCAGTTCTTC	CASSPVDRPYNEQFF
TRBD2	TRBJ2-1	TRBV20-1	many	TGCAGTGCTGAGCCTGGGACTAGCTCCTACAATGAGCAGTTCTTC	CSAEPGTSSYNEQFF
TRBD2	TRBJ2-3	TRBV11-2	-	TGTGCCAGCAGCGAGGGGTCCGGACTAGCGGTCCCATGGGGCACAGATACGCAGTATTTT	CASSEGSGLAVPWGTDTQYF
-	TRBJ2-7	TRBV7-2	few	TGTGCCAGCAGCTCACCCGGGGGCGGCTACGAGCAGTACTTC	CASSSPGGGYEQYF
TRBD1	TRBJ2-2	TRBV12-3/TRBV12-4	many	TGTGCCAGCAGACCGGACAGGGGGCTAAGGACCGGGGAGCTGTTTTTT	CASRPDRGLRTGELFF
-	TRBJ2-3	TRBV20-1	few	TGCAGTGCTATGGGTGACCCATCTAGCACAGATACGCAGTATTTT	CSAMGDPSSTDTQYF
TRBD1	TRBJ1-5	TRBV10-3	many	TGTGCCATCAAGGCGGACAGGGGGAATCAGCCCCAGCATTTT	CAIKADRGNQPQHF
-	TRBJ1-2	TRBV7-9	many	TGTGCCAGCAGCTCCGTACGGGAACATTATGGCTACACCTTC	CASSSVREHYGYTF
TRBD2	TRBJ2-7	TRBV6-5	-	TGTGCCAGCAGTTTTACTAGCGGGCACTCCTACGAGCAGTACTTC	CASSFTSGHSYEQYF
-	TRBJ2-4	TRBV20-1	many	TGCAGTGCTAGAGATCAGGGGTTAGCCAAAAACATTCAGTACTTC	CSARDQGLAKNIQYF
-	TRBJ2-7	TRBV15	many	TGTGCCACCAGCAGAGCTATCGGGGTCGAGCAGTACTTC	CATSRAIGVEQYF
-	TRBJ2-1	TRBV5-3	-	TGTGCCATGAGCTTGGGCTCCTACAATGAGCAGTTCTTC	CAMSLGSYNEQFF
TRBD1	TRBJ1-1	TRBV5-5	many	TGTGCCAGCAGCTTGCAACAGGGGAGAAGGAACACTGAAGCTTTCTTT	CASSLQQGRRNTEAFF
TRBD2	TRBJ2-3	TRBV12-3/TRBV12-4	many	TGTGCCAGCAGTTTTAAAGAGCGGGGAACAGATACGCAGTATTTT	CASSFKERGTDTQYF